This T cell receptor beta chain was recovered during a study of identical twins. This clonotype was counted many times. Its specificity is unknown. One entry per CDR3 protein results from TCRdb running MiXCR on the 5' RACE reads. The data contain roughly 250,000 distinct CDR3 sequences, about 7% of them singletons. General study results and limits: Without tracking the same donors, conclusions rested on cross-sectional statistical analysis. Analyses of zero insertions could be partly confounded by invariant MAIT and iNKT cells. Insertions ran lower in abundant cord blood beta clonotypes, though not in memory repertoires.

Losses at the gene ends were 3 bases for V and 0 bases for J; bases not matched to a gene: 5. The CDR3 sequence is 16 residues long. The germline V gene has CDR1 SGHRS and CDR2 YFSETQ. The same sample was also studied in work on yellow fever vaccine responses in identical twins.

The chain employs TRBV5-1 and TRBJ2-2; 7 nucleotides line up with TRBD1. The sample comprised memory (CD45RO+) T cells sorted from blood. The sequence came from a woman aged 18-29 years in good health. The CDR3 is CASSSQGVANTGELFF. As DNA, the CDR3 is TGCGCCAGCAGCTCCCAGGGGGTCGCGAACACCGGGGAGCTGTTTTTT.